These 32 T cell receptor beta chains originate from one sample sequenced in a study of blood T cell repertoires in COVID-19. Method: immunoSEQ multiplex PCR; TCRdb's copy keeps in-frame clones and lacks some. The sample lists some 35,000 clones; 60% to 80% were seen once. What was sequenced was peripheral blood. The receptor set was obtained from a man at least 80 years old with acute or convalescent COVID-19.

The chain combines TRBV4-1 with TRBJ2-1; no firm D call. The V gene lost 2 bases and the J gene lost 5 bases, with 13 bases spanning the gap. CDR3 length: 15 amino acids. CDR1 is MGHRA and CDR2 is YSYEKL in the germline V gene. In DNA form, the CDR3 reads TGCGCCAGCAGCCAAACGGTAAACCATAACAATGAGCAGTTCTTC. Residues: CASSQTVNHNNEQFF.

The V call is TRBV11-2, the J call TRBJ2-1; D is uncertain. V lost 4 bases to trimming and J lost 9 bases, with 16 bases between them. The CDR3 covers 14 residues. Germline loops: CDR1 SGHAT, CDR2 FQNNGV. CDR3 coding DNA: TGTGCCAGCAGCTACGTAAGCCTCGGTAGTGAGCAGTTCTTC. Its translation is CASSYVSLGSEQFF.

The rearrangement uses TRBV11-2 and TRBJ2-7, with D possibly being TRBD1 (6 bases). The CDR3 loop spans 14 amino acids. The germline gives CDR1 SGHAT, CDR2 FQNNGV. Trimming removed 3 bases at V and 4 bases at J, with 13 bases between. DNA of the CDR3: TGTGCCAGCAGCTTCAGGGGAGCTACGTACGAGCAGTACTTC. The encoded protein is CASSFRGATYEQYF.

The CDR3 DNA follows: TGCGCCAGCAGTACGGGACTAGCGGGTCCCTACGAGCAGTACTTC. Protein: CASSTGLAGPYEQYF. This chain uses TRBV10-2 with TRBJ2-7; TRBD2 aligns across 12 bases. V was clipped by 5 bases and J by 2 bases; unmatched bases: 4. The CDR3 runs to 15 residues. The V gene's germline CDR1 is WSHSY and CDR2 SAAADI.

This clone showed up just once. The chain has TRBV2 and TRBJ1-2, with a possible D match to TRBD1 (5 bases). The CDR3 runs 14 residues. Germline V gives CDR1 SNHLY, CDR2 FYNNEI. The V gene lost 5 bases and the J gene lost 1 base, with 11 bases spanning the gap. Here the CDR3 reads CASSIPDINYGYTF. Written as DNA, the CDR3 is TGTGCCAGCAGTATTCCGGACATTAACTATGGCTACACCTTC.

The chain has TRBV9 and TRBJ1-3; 7 nucleotides line up with TRBD1. Trimming cost V 2 bases and J 11 bases; bases outside gene matches: 13. Germline-derived CDR1 and CDR2 are SGDLS and YYNGEE. The CDR3 length is 15 residues. The CDR3 spells CASSVHPDRESAIYF. The CDR3 nucleotides read TGTGCCAGCAGCGTCCACCCCGACAGGGAATCCGCCATATATTTT.

The chain joins TRBV9 to TRBJ1-2, with 8 positions matching TRBD1. Germline loops: CDR1 SGDLS, CDR2 YYNGEE. CDR3 length equals 15 residues. J was trimmed by 8 bases and V by 4 bases; bases with no gene match: 13. Written as DNA, the CDR3 is TGTGCCAGCAGCCCACACAGACAGGGGCTAGGGGGCTACACCTTC. Amino acids: CASSPHRQGLGGYTF.

In its sample, this clone was seen once. V is TRBV7-9 and J is TRBJ2-3; a weak D match, TRBD1 (5 bases). The germline V and J ends were trimmed by 5 bases and 2 bases, with 11 bases remaining between them. Germline loops: CDR1 SEHNR, CDR2 FQNEAQ (reference sequence). This CDR3 is 14 amino acids long. The CDR3 DNA reads as TGTGCCAGCAGCGGGTGGGGCGCCACAGATACGCAGTATTTT. It yields the protein CASSGWGATDTQYF.

The chain joins TRBV10-3 to TRBJ2-1; TRBD1 is a possible D gene (5 bases). The V end lost 9 bases, the J end lost 8 bases, and 11 bases lay between the germline ends. The CDR3 sequence is 11 residues long. The germline V gene encodes CDR1 ENHRY and CDR2 SYGVKD. CDR3 nucleotide sequence: TGTGCCATTAGTCAGGGTGATGAGCAGTTCTTC. It yields the protein CAISQGDEQFF.

This sequence joins TRBV24-1 and TRBJ2-7, with 8 bases lining up with TRBD2. CDR3 length: 13 amino acids. Germline CDR1 and CDR2: KGHDR and SFDVKD. Trimming cost V 2 bases and J 8 bases; bases outside gene matches: 4. The CDR3 loop is CATSDSLAGKQYF. CDR3 sequence (DNA): TGTGCCACCAGTGATTCGTTAGCGGGGAAGCAGTACTTC.

The genes are TRBV6-1 and TRBJ2-2; 9 bases fit TRBD2. Germline CDR1 and CDR2: MNHNS and SASEGT. V was clipped by 2 bases and J by 1 base; unmatched bases: 2. The length of the CDR3 is 16 residues. CDR3 DNA: TGTGCCAGCAGTGAACTAGCGGGACGGAACACCGGGGAGCTGTTTTTT. Protein product: CASSELAGRNTGELFF.

The genes are TRBV5-1 and TRBJ2-7; D is undetermined. CDR3 size: 13 residues. Trimming took off 3 bases at V and 0 bases at J, with 7 bases between the two ends. From germline, CDR1 is SGHRS and CDR2 YFSETQ. DNA for the CDR3: TGCGCCAGCAGCTCCCAGGCCTCCTACGAGCAGTACTTC. Its protein product is CASSSQASYEQYF. The full variable domain, rest sourced from reference TRBV5-1 and TRBJ2-7, is KAGVTQTPRYLIKTRGQQVTLSCSPISGHRSVSWYQQTPGQGLQFLFEYFSETQRNKGNFPGRFSGRQFSNSRSEMNVSTLELGDSALYLCASSSQASYEQYFGPGTRLTVT.

This clone was observed once. The rearrangement joins TRBV4-1 to TRBJ1-5; the D gene is possibly TRBD1 (5 bases). CDR1 MGHRA and CDR2 YSYEKL come from the germline V gene. The CDR3 covers 17 residues. V was pared by 0 bases and J by 7 bases, with 19 bases between. The CDR3, as DNA: TGCGCCAGCAGCCAAGATCCCCTGGGGGGAGTACAACAGCCCCAGCATTTT. Amino acids: CASSQDPLGGVQQPQHF.

The V and J genes are TRBV5-1 and TRBJ2-3; tentatively, D is TRBD1 (6 bases). Germline lookup yields CDR1 SGHRS and CDR2 YFSETQ. V was cut by 3 bases and J by 2 bases, with 10 bases left in between. The CDR3 is 14 residues long. The CDR3: CASSSGQSTDTQYF. CDR3 sequence (DNA): TGCGCCAGCAGCTCGGGACAATCCACAGATACGCAGTATTTT. The full variable domain, completed using reference TRBV5-1 and TRBJ2-3, is KAGVTQTPRYLIKTRGQQVTLSCSPISGHRSVSWYQQTPGQGLQFLFEYFSETQRNKGNFPGRFSGRQFSNSRSEMNVSTLELGDSALYLCASSSGQSTDTQYFGPGTRLTVL.

The chain combines TRBV3-1 (or the pseudogene TRBV3-2) with TRBJ2-1; 7 bases line up with TRBD2. Germline lookup yields CDR1 LGHDT and CDR2 YNNKEL (reference sequence). After removal of 4 bases from V and 7 bases from J, the junction contained 7 bases not matched to a gene. The CDR3 runs 14 residues. CDR3 DNA: TGTGCCAGCAGCCCTCGACTGGGGGGGAATGAGCAGTTCTTC. Residues: CASSPRLGGNEQFF.

The genes are TRBV6-6 and TRBJ2-5; D unresolved. The CDR3 consists of 11 residues. V was pared by 6 bases and J by 4 bases, with 6 bases between. Germline values: CDR1 MNHNY, CDR2 SVGAGI (reference sequence). CDR3 amino acids: CASSPRETQYF. The DNA for the CDR3 is TGTGCCAGCAGCCCGAGAGAGACCCAGTACTTC.

The chain uses TRBV6-5 and TRBJ1-2; 7 nucleotides match TRBD1. CDR1 is MNHEY and CDR2 is SVGAGI in the germline V gene. The CDR3 has 14 residues. V lost 6 bases, J lost 3 bases, and 7 bases stayed unmatched. CDR3 region: CASSRPGGDYGYTF. The DNA for the CDR3 is TGTGCCAGCAGCCGCCCAGGGGGTGACTATGGCTACACCTTC.

The CDR3 is CASDGETAASTDTQYF. CDR3 DNA: TGTGCCAGCGACGGCGAGACAGCCGCTAGCACAGATACGCAGTATTTT. This sequence joins TRBV7-2 and TRBJ2-3; D is perhaps TRBD1 (5 bases). The V end lost 8 bases, the J end lost 0 bases, and 18 bases lay between the germline ends. The V gene's germline CDR1 is SGHTA and CDR2 FQGNSA. The CDR3 consists of 16 residues.

This chain uses TRBV21-1 with TRBJ2-7; the table assigns TRBD2, which was not confirmed against the DNA. TRBV21-1 is annotated as a pseudogene. The CDR3 has 16 amino acids. DNA for the CDR3: TGTGCCAGCAGCAGAAATCAGGGACTAGCGTCCTACGAGCAGTACTTC. Its translation is CASSRNQGLASYEQYF.

The chain has TRBV5-4 and TRBJ2-7, with TRBD1 as a possible D gene (5 bases). Germline-derived CDR1 and CDR2 are SGHNT and YYREEE (reference sequence). The ends were cut back, 2 bases at V and 2 bases at J, with 8 bases in the middle. This CDR3 region has 13 residues. DNA for the CDR3: TGTGCCAGCAGCTTTCAGGGTCCCTACGAGCAGTACTTC. Its translation: CASSFQGPYEQYF.

In this sample, this clone turned up once. This chain links TRBV3-1 (or the pseudogene TRBV3-2) with TRBJ2-7; D not resolved. V lost 2 bases, J lost 1 base, and 9 bases lay in between. From germline, CDR1 is LGHDT and CDR2 YNNKEL (reference sequence). The CDR3 extends over 14 amino acids. In nucleotides, the CDR3 is TGTGCCAGCAGCCAATTTCAGGATTCCTACGAGCAGTACTTC. Protein sequence: CASSQFQDSYEQYF.

The chain is built from TRBV5-6 and TRBJ2-7; 7 positions match TRBD2. Germline values: CDR1 SGHDT, CDR2 YYEEEE. The CDR3 consists of 17 residues. Trimming removed 4 bases from V and 3 bases from J; junction bases left unmatched: 16. CDR3 loop: CASSPPRASGVYYEQYF. CDR3 in DNA: TGTGCCAGCAGCCCGCCAAGAGCAAGCGGGGTGTACTACGAGCAGTACTTC. Looking up the rest from reference TRBV5-6 and TRBJ2-7 gives the full variable domain: DAGVTQSPTHLIKTRGQQVTLRCSPKSGHDTVSWYQQALGQGPQFIFQYYEEEERQRGNFPDRFSGHQFPNYSSELNVNALLLGDSALYLCASSPPRASGVYYEQYFGPGTRLTVT.

V gene TRBV20-1 combines with J gene TRBJ1-3; the D is unclear. CDR3 length: 11 amino acids. V was clipped by 6 bases and J by 1 base, with 4 bases between them. In germline, CDR1 is DFQATT, CDR2 SNEGSKA (reference sequence). The CDR3 DNA reads as TGCAGTGCCCTATCTGGAAACACCATATATTTT. This translates into CSALSGNTIYF.

This clone showed up just once. J is TRBJ1-2 and V is TRBV19; 8 bases line up with TRBD1. CDR3 length: 15 amino acids. V lost 7 bases and J lost 2; bases outside the gene matches: 9. CDR1 is LNHDA, CDR2 SQIVND, per germline (reference sequence). CDR3 sequence: CASTGTGRTNYGYTF. The DNA of the CDR3 is TGTGCCAGTACGGGGACAGGAAGAACCAACTATGGCTACACCTTC. Complete variable domain (other parts from reference TRBV19 and TRBJ1-2): DGGITQSPKYLFRKEGQNVTLSCEQNLNHDAMYWYRQDPGQGLRLIYYSQIVNDFQKGDIAEGYSVSREKKESFPLTVTSAQKNPTAFYLCASTGTGRTNYGYTFGSGTRLTVV.

The chain carries TRBV18 and TRBJ1-1; the match to TRBD1 covers 10 bases. The germline V gene encodes CDR1 KGHSH and CDR2 LQKENI. The length of the CDR3 is 17 residues. V trimming: 0 bases; J trimming: 0 bases; junction bases outside the gene matches: 4. As DNA, the CDR3 is TGTGCCAGCTCACCACCCATTGGGACAGGGGTGAACACTGAAGCTTTCTTT. It translates to CASSPPIGTGVNTEAFF.

This chain joins TRBV6-2 or TRBV6-3 and TRBJ2-1, with 9 positions matching TRBD2. Germline assignment: CDR1 MNHEY and CDR2 SVGEGT. This CDR3 comprises 15 residues. V shed 4 bases, J shed 3 bases, and the junction held 4 bases outside the gene matches. The CDR3 region has the DNA TGTGCCAGCAGTTTAGCGGGAGACTTCTACAATGAGCAGTTCTTC. Its protein product is CASSLAGDFYNEQFF.

The chain carries TRBV5-1 and TRBJ2-4; D is perhaps TRBD1 (6 bases). Trimming cost V 4 bases and J 2 bases, with 16 bases left between them. The CDR3 runs 16 residues. Germline V gene lookup returns CDR1 SGHRS and CDR2 YFSETQ. The CDR3 region is CASSLTTGPSKNIQYF. Written as DNA, the CDR3 is TGCGCCAGCAGCCTAACGACAGGACCTTCCAAAAACATTCAGTACTTC. The whole variable domain, remainder taken from reference TRBV5-1 and TRBJ2-4, is KAGVTQTPRYLIKTRGQQVTLSCSPISGHRSVSWYQQTPGQGLQFLFEYFSETQRNKGNFPGRFSGRQFSNSRSEMNVSTLELGDSALYLCASSLTTGPSKNIQYFGAGTRLSVL.

This CDR3 reads CASSQDLAQGSGELFF. The CDR3 DNA sequence: TGCGCCAGCAGCCAAGACTTAGCACAGGGTAGCGGGGAGCTGTTTTTT. This chain connects TRBV4-3 to TRBJ2-2; TRBD1 is a possible D gene (6 bases). Trimming shortened V by 0 bases and J by 7 bases, and 15 bases separated the two germline ends. Germline V gene data show CDR1 as LGHNA and CDR2 as YSLEER. The CDR3 has 16 residues.

The chain's CDR3 is CATSRDLSYEQYF. In DNA, the CDR3 is TGTGCCACCAGCAGAGATCTATCCTACGAGCAGTACTTC. The chain uses TRBV15 and TRBJ2-7; D gene uncertain. The CDR3 has 13 residues. Germline V CDR1 and CDR2: LNHNV, YYDKDF (reference sequence). The V gene lost 0 bases and the J gene lost 1 base, with 4 bases spanning the gap.

The chain employs TRBV9 and TRBJ2-2; maybe TRBD1 (5 bases). CDR3 length: 16 residues. Germline CDR1 reads SGDLS; CDR2 reads YYNGEE. The V gene lost 1 base and the J gene lost 6 bases, with 16 bases spanning the gap. The CDR3 sequence: CASSVSDRGWSGELFF. CDR3 DNA: TGTGCCAGCAGCGTAAGTGACAGAGGTTGGTCCGGGGAGCTGTTTTTT.

The CDR3 loop is CASSPRLAGSNEQFF. The CDR3 bases are TGCGCCAGCAGCCCCCGACTAGCGGGATCGAATGAGCAGTTCTTC. The genes are TRBV4-3 and TRBJ2-1; 11 bases match TRBD2. V dropped 4 bases and J dropped 7; count of bases not matched to a gene: 6. Per the germline V gene, CDR1 is LGHNA and CDR2 is YSLEER. This CDR3 spans 15 amino acids.

The chain couples TRBV9 to TRBJ1-1; D might be TRBD1 (5 bases). Germline V gives CDR1 SGDLS, CDR2 YYNGEE. Trimming took 4 bases from V and 7 from J, leaving 11 bases between them. The CDR3 loop spans 12 amino acids. This CDR3 is CASSPHGGEAFF. CDR3 nucleotide sequence: TGTGCCAGCAGCCCCCACGGGGGTGAAGCTTTCTTT.